This entry features one T cell receptor beta chain sequence. Clones were sequenced by immunoSEQ multiplex PCR, and TCRdb holds only the in-frame ones, with some missing. The sample includes a few hundred thousand clones, around nine tenths of them seen just once. The source of the sample is a study of blood T cell repertoires in COVID-19. V was pared by 10 bases and J by 0 bases, with 13 bases between. CDR3 length: 14 residues. Germline V gives CDR1 MDHEN, CDR2 SYDVKM. The TCR comes from a woman aged 25 to 39 who had recovered from COVID-19. Sequencing used PBMCs or T cells enriched from blood (not recorded which). J is TRBJ1-5 and V is TRBV28; D ambiguous. The CDR3 reads CATLKRYSNQPQHF. For the CDR3, the DNA is TGTGCCACTCTGAAACGGTATAGCAATCAGCCCCAGCATTTT.